The rows below give T cell receptor beta chains drawn from one sample of a study of T-cell memory formation after mild COVID-19. TCRdb redid the calling of the 5' RACE reads with MiXCR, one entry per CDR3 protein. The sample contains 470,000 or so distinct CDR3 sequences, approximately 19% of which appear only once. The sequencing input was PBMCs or a T cell subset sorted from them (not recorded which). These receptors all stem from a man between 18 and 29 years old who had mild COVID-19 (a few samples of this study predate the infection). Cell type and time point are not known. Each CDR3 is given with its conserved first and last residue. D genes are given only for firm matches. Clone size is shown for a subset of rows, as once, few, many or a class of expanded clone.

clone size	V gene	D gene	J gene	CDR3 protein	CDR3 DNA
few	TRBV7-3	NA	TRBJ2-1	CASSFGGAPYNEQFF	TGTGCCAGCAGCTTTGGGGGAGCCCCCTACAATGAGCAGTTCTTC
NA	TRBV9	NA	TRBJ2-3	CASSSVVTADTQYF	TGTGCCAGCAGCAGCGTTGTTACAGCCGATACGCAGTATTTT
few	TRBV4-2	NA	TRBJ2-2	CASSQEVGTDTGELFF	TGTGCCAGCAGCCAAGAGGTAGGGACGGACACCGGGGAGCTGTTTTTT
NA	TRBV10-2	TRBD1	TRBJ2-7	CASSTGTGRYEQYF	TGCGCCAGCAGCACCGGGACAGGCCGCTACGAGCAGTACTTC
many	TRBV7-2	NA	TRBJ2-4	CASSLASQGGKNIQYF	TGTGCCAGCAGCTTAGCATCACAGGGAGGCAAAAACATTCAGTACTTC
many	TRBV6-4	NA	TRBJ2-7	CASSDGTGKIYEQYF	TGTGCCAGCAGTGACGGAACAGGGAAAATTTACGAGCAGTACTTC
NA	TRBV7-3	TRBD2	TRBJ2-3	CASSPKLAGGTDTQYF	TGTGCCAGCAGCCCGAAGCTAGCGGGGGGCACAGATACGCAGTATTTT
few	TRBV6-5	NA	TRBJ1-2	CASSRSRKDGYTF	TGTGCCAGCAGTAGAAGTCGTAAAGATGGCTACACCTTC
NA	TRBV20-1	TRBD2	TRBJ2-1	CSARGAGSYNEQFF	TGCAGTGCTAGGGGAGCGGGGTCCTACAATGAGCAGTTCTTC
few	TRBV29-1	NA	TRBJ1-4	CSARTENEKLFF	TGCAGCGCGAGGACAGAGAATGAAAAACTGTTTTTT
few	TRBV28	NA	TRBJ1-5	CASQDVNSNQPQHF	TGTGCCAGCCAGGACGTTAATAGCAATCAGCCCCAGCATTTT
NA	TRBV28	NA	TRBJ1-5	CASSRGWNQPQHF	TGTGCCAGCTCGAGGGGCTGGAATCAGCCCCAGCATTTT
NA	TRBV6-1	NA	TRBJ1-1	CASPRNLLNTEAFF	TGTGCCAGCCCCCGGAACCTCTTGAACACTGAAGCTTTCTTT
NA	TRBV24-1	NA	TRBJ1-2	CATSDSRWSGYTF	TGTGCCACCAGTGATTCCCGGTGGTCTGGCTACACCTTC
NA	TRBV20-1	NA	TRBJ2-3	CSARGNLGGLPDTQYF	TGCAGTGCTAGAGGGAATCTAGGTGGCCTCCCAGATACGCAGTATTTT
NA	TRBV7-2	NA	TRBJ2-4	CASSQAGSKNIQYF	TGTGCCAGCAGCCAGGCGGGATCCAAAAACATTCAGTACTTC
few	TRBV28	NA	TRBJ1-2	CASSLSFEGSYGYTF	TGTGCCAGCAGTTTATCATTCGAGGGTTCCTATGGCTACACCTTC
NA	TRBV7-8	NA	TRBJ2-5	CASSLTRMGGAETQYF	TGTGCCAGCAGCTTAACGCGAATGGGGGGCGCTGAGACCCAGTACTTC
NA	TRBV3-1	NA	TRBJ1-1	CASSTVGAIAEAFF	TGTGCCAGCAGTACTGTGGGGGCGATAGCTGAAGCTTTCTTT
many	TRBV3-1	NA	TRBJ2-3	CASSPSSDTQYF	TGTGCCAGCAGCCCTAGCTCGGATACGCAGTATTTT
few	TRBV10-2	TRBD2	TRBJ2-3	CASSSSGTSTQYF	TGCGCCAGCAGTTCCTCCGGGACTAGCACGCAGTATTTT
few	TRBV5-4	NA	TRBJ2-3	CASSQRQGTDTQYF	TGTGCCAGCAGCCAGCGACAGGGCACAGATACGCAGTATTTT
few	TRBV18	NA	TRBJ2-3	CASSPSADTDTQYF	TGTGCCAGCTCACCATCGGCAGACACAGATACGCAGTATTTT
many	TRBV7-6	TRBD2	TRBJ2-7	CASSRTGGSYEQYF	TGTGCCAGCAGTAGGACGGGGGGATCCTACGAGCAGTACTTC
NA	TRBV20-1	TRBD1	TRBJ1-1	CSATGTGRNTEAFF	TGCAGTGCCACCGGGACAGGGCGAAACACTGAAGCTTTCTTT
few	TRBV10-3	TRBD2	TRBJ2-2	CATSPAGAVTGELFF	TGTGCCACCTCTCCAGCGGGGGCGGTCACCGGGGAGCTGTTTTTT
NA	TRBV3-1	NA	TRBJ1-2	CASSQALYGYTF	TGTGCCAGCAGCCAAGCTCTCTATGGCTACACCTTC
few	TRBV18	NA	TRBJ2-5	CASSPDLSETQYF	TGTGCCAGCTCCCCAGACTTGTCGGAGACCCAGTACTTC
NA	TRBV4-1	NA	TRBJ1-1	CASSQDAWGEAFF	TGCGCCAGCAGCCAAGATGCATGGGGGGAGGCTTTCTTT
few	TRBV6-6	TRBD1	TRBJ1-5	CASSQQQGAGNQPQHF	TGTGCCAGCAGTCAGCAACAGGGGGCGGGCAATCAGCCCCAGCATTTT
NA	TRBV9	NA	TRBJ1-4	CASSNGATGEKLFF	TGTGCCAGCAGCAACGGCGCAACCGGCGAAAAACTGTTTTTT
NA	TRBV4-3	NA	TRBJ2-3	CASSQDGVLADTQYF	TGCGCCAGCAGCCAAGATGGGGTACTCGCAGATACGCAGTATTTT
few	TRBV7-9	TRBD1	TRBJ2-5	CASEDRRETQYF	TGTGCCAGCGAGGACAGGAGAGAGACCCAGTACTTC
NA	TRBV10-3	NA	TRBJ2-2	CASAGAVAGELFF	TGTGCCAGCGCAGGGGCGGTCGCCGGGGAGCTGTTTTTT
few	TRBV5-1	TRBD1	TRBJ1-2	CASSSGQGHYGYTF	TGCGCCAGCAGTTCGGGACAGGGCCACTATGGCTACACCTTC
NA	TRBV20-1	NA	TRBJ2-7	CSARKAASYEQYF	TGCAGTGCTAGAAAAGCAGCCTCCTACGAGCAGTACTTC
few	TRBV6-1	TRBD1	TRBJ2-5	CASGRTGFEETQYF	TGTGCCAGCGGCAGGACAGGGTTTGAAGAGACCCAGTACTTC
NA	TRBV7-2	TRBD2	TRBJ2-1	CASRIAGGQHEQFF	TGTGCCAGCAGAATAGCGGGGGGGCAACATGAGCAGTTCTTC
NA	TRBV7-2	NA	TRBJ2-5	CASSLNPWGGVGETQYF	TGTGCCAGCAGCTTAAATCCGTGGGGGGGCGTTGGAGAGACCCAGTACTTC
NA	TRBV5-1	NA	TRBJ1-4	CASRLYGSEKLFF	TGCGCCAGCAGATTGTATGGGAGTGAAAAACTGTTTTTT
few	TRBV5-4	NA	TRBJ2-1	CASSLGQSEQFF	TGTGCCAGCAGCTTGGGCCAGAGCGAGCAGTTCTTC
NA	TRBV27	NA	TRBJ1-2	CASSTWGGRAGYTF	TGTGCCAGCTCAACCTGGGGGGGCAGGGCGGGCTACACCTTC
NA	TRBV6-5	NA	TRBJ2-2	CASSFTITGELFF	TGTGCCAGCAGTTTCACTATCACCGGGGAGCTGTTTTTT
many	TRBV4-2	TRBD2	TRBJ2-1	CASSQETSGNEQFF	TGTGCCAGCAGCCAGGAGACTAGCGGCAATGAGCAGTTCTTC
NA	TRBV2	NA	TRBJ1-1	CASSDFDTEAFF	TGTGCCAGCAGTGACTTCGACACTGAAGCTTTCTTT
NA	TRBV4-1	NA	TRBJ2-3	CASSGQFPDTQYF	TGCGCCAGCAGCGGACAGTTTCCAGATACGCAGTATTTT